The clone carrying this T cell receptor (beta chain) was found a few times. The antigen is unknown. A single record per CDR3 protein comes from TCRdb applying MiXCR to the reads. The sample lists 150,000 to 200,000 distinct CDR3 sequences, 9.5% occurring once. CDR1 ENHRY and CDR2 SYGVKD come from the germline V gene. Trimming shortened V by 3 bases and J by 0 bases, and 6 bases separated the two germline ends. The CDR3 contains 14 residues. The source of the sample is a study of T cell repertoires in cytomegalovirus infection. Study information: Evidence of both CMV infection and a matching HLA type came from public TCR beta signatures. Points from the study as a whole: Predominance within the ex vivo response was attributable to HLA-C-restricted CMV-specific TCR beta clonotypes. The cumulative frequency of public TCR beta families distinguished individuals who carried CMV together with the relevant HLA.

The chain joins TRBV10-3 to TRBJ1-3; D not resolved. This TCR came from a human donor in good health (CMV status not recorded). Some clones in this sample may be carry-over from other donors' samples. Sequenced sample: PBMCs. The CDR3 DNA sequence: TGTGCCATCAGTGACCCAGACTCTGGAAACACCATATATTTT. Its translation: CAISDPDSGNTIYF.